This passage covers 22 T cell receptor beta chains from one sample sequenced in a study of human T cells and chemical hapten exposure. TCRdb analysed the 5' RACE reads with MiXCR anew, one entry per CDR3 protein. The data show more than 60,000 distinct CDR3 sequences, more than 15% seen once. Whole blood, unfractionated, served as the material for total RNA extraction. The receptors were sampled from a female donor in good health.

The chain has TRBV4-1 and TRBJ2-4, with TRBD1 identical over 7 bases. CDR1 and CDR2 from the germline V gene are MGHRA and YSYEKL. The length of the CDR3 is 20 residues. Trimming at V came to 0 bases and at J to 3 bases, leaving 17 bases not matched to a gene. The chain's CDR3 is CASSQDWGRQGNLVKNIQYF. CDR3 DNA sequence: TGCGCCAGCAGCCAAGATTGGGGGAGACAGGGAAATCTTGTCAAAAACATTCAGTACTTC.

This clonotype was seen more than once but under ten times. The rearrangement uses TRBV20-1 and TRBJ2-1, with D unclear. CDR1 DFQATT and CDR2 SNEGSKA come from the germline V gene (reference sequence). V was pared by 5 bases and J by 8 bases, with 13 bases between. The CDR3 contains 12 residues. CDR3 coding DNA: TGCAGTGCTGATGCTTACAATGATGAGCAGTTCTTC. Its protein is CSADAYNDEQFF.

The CDR3: CASSEDNYGYTF. The CDR3 DNA follows: TGCGCCAGCAGTGAGGACAACTATGGCTACACCTTC. V and J are TRBV10-2 and TRBJ1-2; no clear D gene. Looked up from germline, CDR1 is WSHSY and CDR2 is SAAADI. V lost 2 bases, J lost 2 bases, and 3 bases lay in between. CDR3 length: 12 amino acids.

V and J are TRBV5-6 and TRBJ1-1; TRBD1 agrees at 9 bases. The CDR3 sequence is 16 residues long. The V gene end was trimmed by 5 bases and the J gene end by 5 bases; junction bases not matched to a gene: 13. CDR1 is SGHDT, CDR2 YYEEEE, per germline. As DNA, the CDR3 is TGTGCCAGCAGGCTGCGAGTACAGGGGGCAGGGACTGAAGCTTTCTTT. Encoded protein: CASRLRVQGAGTEAFF.

This clonotype was counted only a few times. The gene calls are TRBV28 and TRBJ2-1; 9 positions agree with TRBD2. The junction had 13 bases not matched to a gene; V was cut back by 8 bases and J by 8 bases. The germline V gene encodes CDR1 MDHEN and CDR2 SYDVKM. The CDR3 sequence is 15 residues long. DNA for the CDR3: TGTGCCAGCGAACTGGCGGGAGGGCCTAGGGATGAGCAGTTCTTC. Encoded protein: CASELAGGPRDEQFF. The entire variable domain, with the rest obtained from reference TRBV28 and TRBJ2-1, is as follows: DVKVTQSSRYLVKRTGEKVFLECVQDMDHENMFWYRQDPGLGLRLIYFSYDVKMKEKGDIPEGYSVSREKKERFSLILESASTNQTSMYLCASELAGGPRDEQFFGPGTRLTVL.

This clonotype was picked up a small number of times. V is TRBV7-9 and J is TRBJ2-1, with a tentative D call TRBD2 (5 bases). V shed 5 bases and J shed 10 bases, with 18 bases lying between them. The CDR3 totals 14 residues. Germline V gene data show CDR1 as SEHNR and CDR2 as FQNEAQ (reference sequence). DNA of the CDR3: TGTGCCAGCAGCCTAGGCGGGTCCGCGGAGGAGCAGTTCTTC. Protein sequence: CASSLGGSAEEQFF.

This clonotype was seen only a few times. The J gene is TRBJ2-7, the V gene TRBV7-9; TRBD2 agrees at 7 bases. The CDR3 consists of 14 residues. Germline CDR1 reads SEHNR; CDR2 reads FQNEAQ (reference sequence). Trimming cost V 5 bases and J 6 bases; bases outside gene matches: 10. The CDR3 is CASSINRDYREQYF. CDR3 DNA sequence: TGTGCCAGCAGCATCAACCGGGACTACCGCGAGCAGTACTTC.

This clonotype showed up just a few times. This sequence joins TRBV3-1 and TRBJ1-4; 8 bases align to TRBD1. V was clipped by 4 bases and J by 3 bases; unmatched bases: 7. Germline V CDR1 and CDR2: LGHDT, YNNKEL (reference sequence). The CDR3 runs to 16 residues. The CDR3 loop is CASSPFRTGSNEKLFF. The CDR3 bases are TGTGCCAGCAGCCCGTTCAGGACAGGGTCTAATGAAAAACTGTTTTTT.

Note on this clonotype: A much larger clone differs by one base, so this may be a read error. The chain is built from TRBV5-1 and TRBJ1-1, with no clear D. V lost 3 bases to trimming and J lost 1 base, with 1 base between them. Germline CDR1 is SGHRS and CDR2 is YFSETQ. CDR3 length equals 11 residues. As DNA, the CDR3 is TGCGCCAGCAGCTGGAACACTGAAGCTTTCTTT. Protein: CASSWNTEAFF.

The rearrangement uses TRBV10-3 and TRBJ1-1; D is unclear. Germline CDR1 is ENHRY and CDR2 is SYGVKD. The CDR3 sequence is 14 residues long. V lost 0 bases and J lost 11, with 16 bases in between. The CDR3 sequence is CAISESASEGWAFF. The CDR3 region has the DNA TGTGCCATCAGTGAGTCTGCAAGCGAAGGTTGGGCTTTCTTT.

This chain connects TRBV12-3 or TRBV12-4 to TRBJ1-6; 10 nucleotides agree with TRBD1. This CDR3 has 16 residues. With V trimmed by 6 bases and J by 6 bases, 8 bases remained unmatched. Here the CDR3 reads CASSRDRGRLNSPLHF. Here the CDR3 DNA reads TGTGCCAGCAGCCGGGACAGGGGAAGACTTAATTCACCCCTCCACTTT.

This clonotype appeared a few times. This chain uses TRBV19 with TRBJ1-2; a possible D gene is TRBD1 (5 bases). The CDR3 is made up of 13 amino acids. Germline CDR1 reads LNHDA; CDR2 reads SQIVND (reference sequence). Trimming took 10 bases from V and 3 from J, leaving 15 bases between them. CDR3 DNA sequence: TGTGCCACTTCTTCCGGGGCGTACTATGGCTACACCTTC. Translation: CATSSGAYYGYTF.

The table lists this clonotype with many counts. This chain connects TRBV20-1 to TRBJ2-7; TRBD2 agrees at 12 bases. V shed 6 bases and J 4 bases; nucleotides not matched to a gene: 7. The CDR3 is 14 amino acids. CDR1 is DFQATT, CDR2 SNEGSKA, per germline (reference sequence). This chain's CDR3 is CSAKSSGGAYEQYF. The CDR3 DNA reads as TGCAGTGCGAAATCTAGCGGGGGGGCTTACGAGCAGTACTTC.

There are a few counts of this clonotype. The rearrangement uses TRBV10-3 and TRBJ2-3; 7 positions match TRBD2. Trimming at V came to 7 bases and at J to 0 bases, leaving 10 bases not matched to a gene. The CDR3 consists of 16 residues. CDR1 ENHRY and CDR2 SYGVKD come from the germline V gene. CDR3 in amino acids: CAINPQRDFSTDTQYF. CDR3 DNA sequence: TGTGCCATCAACCCCCAGCGGGACTTTAGCACAGATACGCAGTATTTT.

This clonotype showed up just a few times. CDR3 in amino acids: CSLGRSRQETQYF. Written as DNA, the CDR3 is TGCAGTCTAGGAAGGTCCCGGCAAGAGACCCAGTACTTC. This chain uses TRBV20-1 with TRBJ2-5; unclear D gene. This CDR3 comprises 13 residues. Germline V lookup: CDR1 DFQATT, CDR2 SNEGSKA (reference sequence). V was shortened by 8 bases and J by 2 bases, with 15 bases between the two germline ends.

This rearrangement joins TRBV6-5 to TRBJ2-7; no clear D gene. V was cut by 2 bases and J by 6 bases, with 11 bases left in between. Germline loops: CDR1 MNHEY, CDR2 SVGAGI. The CDR3 sequence is 13 residues long. CDR3 loop: CASSYQPTAEQYF. The CDR3 DNA follows: TGTGCCAGCAGTTACCAACCCACCGCCGAGCAGTACTTC.

The table lists this clonotype with a few counts. This chain connects TRBV20-1 to TRBJ1-2, with 8 bases matching TRBD1. The CDR3 contains 12 residues. The V and J ends lost 5 bases and 12 bases, in that order; junction bases with no gene match: 11. Germline V gives CDR1 DFQATT, CDR2 SNEGSKA (reference sequence). The CDR3 DNA reads TGCAGTGCTTGGGGGAACAGGGGGGCGGACACCTTC. Its protein product is CSAWGNRGADTF.

This clonotype was counted once. The chain employs TRBV11-2 and TRBJ1-2; maybe TRBD1 (5 bases). The length of the CDR3 is 13 residues. Germline V gene lookup returns CDR1 SGHAT and CDR2 FQNNGV. V was clipped by 4 bases and J by 7 bases, with 13 bases between them. The CDR3 bases are TGTGCCAGCAGCTCAGGCGGGGCCCTTGGCTACACCTTC. Its protein is CASSSGGALGYTF.

This clonotype was picked up a small number of times. J is TRBJ1-2 and V is TRBV5-1; TRBD1 might be the D (6 bases). The CDR3 runs 17 residues. The V and J ends lost 2 bases and 1 base respectively, with 18 bases between them. Germline V gene lookup returns CDR1 SGHRS and CDR2 YFSETQ. The chain's CDR3 is CASSFAGVPVNNYGYTF. CDR3 DNA: TGCGCCAGCAGCTTCGCAGGGGTCCCCGTAAATAACTATGGCTACACCTTC.

This rearrangement joins TRBV30 to TRBJ1-2; D is ambiguous. Germline values: CDR1 GTSNPN, CDR2 SVGIG (reference sequence). The CDR3 runs 12 residues. V dropped 3 bases and J dropped 4 bases, with 9 bases sitting between them. CDR3 in DNA: TGTGCCTGGAGCGCCCAGGCCTATGGCTACACCTTC. Amino acids: CAWSAQAYGYTF. Combining the CDR3 with reference TRBV30 and TRBJ1-2 gives the whole variable domain SQTIHQWPATLVQPVGSPLSLECTVEGTSNPNLYWYRQAAGRGLQLLFYSVGIGQISSEVPQNLSASRPQDRQFILSSKKLLLSDSGFYLCAWSAQAYGYTFGSGTRLTVV.

This clonotype turned up a few times. This chain links TRBV5-1 with TRBJ2-2; D is ambiguous. The CDR3 has 15 residues. The germline V and J ends were trimmed by 0 bases and 4 bases, with 10 bases remaining between them. Germline V gene data show CDR1 as SGHRS and CDR2 as YFSETQ. The CDR3 DNA follows: TGCGCCAGCAGCTTGGCAGGAGTTGGCACCGGGGAGCTGTTTTTT. Protein product: CASSLAGVGTGELFF.

This clonotype turned up a few times. DNA for the CDR3: TGTGCCAGCAGTGACCGGACAGGGAGAGAGACCCAGTACTTC. Residues: CASSDRTGRETQYF. The chain links TRBV25-1 to TRBJ2-5, with 8 positions matching TRBD1. V lost 3 bases and J lost 4; bases outside the gene matches: 4. Germline-derived CDR1 and CDR2 are MGHDK and SYGVNS. This CDR3 has 14 amino acids.